This T cell receptor (beta chain) was retrieved from a study of blood T cell repertoires in COVID-19. Study details: Samples came from the United States, Italy and Spain, spanning acute and convalescent COVID-19. The analysed material was cDNA or gDNA that came from T cells, B-cell-depleted T cells, or PBMCs.

Only in-frame clones appear in the TCRdb table, and some are missing; sequencing was by immunoSEQ multiplex PCR. The sample yields 80,000 or so clones, 86% seen once. This clone occurred a few times. The CDR3 is 16 residues long. V lost 3 bases and J 4 bases, leaving 19 bases between the germline ends. CDR1 and CDR2 from the germline V gene are SQVTM and ANQGSEA. The rearrangement joins TRBV29-1 to TRBJ1-3; D gene unclear. Sequences were obtained from peripheral blood. The origin of this receptor is a woman aged 55-69 years with acute or convalescent COVID-19. Here the CDR3 DNA reads TGCAGCGTTGATATGGCGAGGGAAAGCTTGGGAAACACCATATATTTT. It codes for CSVDMARESLGNTIYF. The full variable domain, in which reference TRBV29-1 and TRBJ1-3 provide the parts outside the CDR3, is SAVISQKPSRDICQRGTSLTIQCQVDSQVTMMFWYRQQPGQSLTLIATANQGSEATYESGFVIDKFPISRPNLTFSTLTVSNMSPEDSSIYLCSVDMARESLGNTIYFGEGSWLTVV.